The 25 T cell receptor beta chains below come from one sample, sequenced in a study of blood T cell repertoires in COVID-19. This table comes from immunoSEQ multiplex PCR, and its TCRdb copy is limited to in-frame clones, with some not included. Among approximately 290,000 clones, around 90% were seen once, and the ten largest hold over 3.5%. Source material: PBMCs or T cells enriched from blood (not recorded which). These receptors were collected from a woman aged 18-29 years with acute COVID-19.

The CDR3 nucleotides read TGTGCCAGCAGCCAAGCGCGCCTCGGGGTAAACACCGGGGAGCTGTTTTTT. It yields the protein CASSQARLGVNTGELFF. The chain joins TRBV3-1 (or the pseudogene TRBV3-2) to TRBJ2-2, with D possibly matching TRBD2 (5 bases). This CDR3 has 17 amino acids. Looked up from germline, CDR1 is LGHDT and CDR2 is YNNKEL (reference sequence). Trimming left V 1 base short and J 2 bases short, with 14 bases between.

CDR3 loop: CASSLGGQATDTQYF. CDR3 coding DNA: TGTGCCAGCAGCTTGGGGGGGCAGGCCACAGATACGCAGTATTTT. The V gene is TRBV7-9, the J gene TRBJ2-3; possibly TRBD2 for D (7 bases). Looked up from germline, CDR1 is SEHNR and CDR2 is FQNEAQ (reference sequence). The CDR3 covers 15 residues. The ends were cut back, 3 bases at V and 2 bases at J, with 12 bases in the middle.

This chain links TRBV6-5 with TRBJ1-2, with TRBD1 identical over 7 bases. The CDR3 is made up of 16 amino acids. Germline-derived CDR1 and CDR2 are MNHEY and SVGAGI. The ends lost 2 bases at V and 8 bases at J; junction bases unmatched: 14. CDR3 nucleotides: TGTGCCAGCAGTTACGAGCACCCGGGACAGAGGCAGGGCTACACCTTC. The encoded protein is CASSYEHPGQRQGYTF.

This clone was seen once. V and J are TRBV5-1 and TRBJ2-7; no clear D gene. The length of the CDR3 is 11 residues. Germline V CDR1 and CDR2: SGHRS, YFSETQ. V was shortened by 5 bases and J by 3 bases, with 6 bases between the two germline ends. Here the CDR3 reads CASSPGYEQYF. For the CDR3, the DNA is TGCGCCAGCAGTCCGGGCTACGAGCAGTACTTC.

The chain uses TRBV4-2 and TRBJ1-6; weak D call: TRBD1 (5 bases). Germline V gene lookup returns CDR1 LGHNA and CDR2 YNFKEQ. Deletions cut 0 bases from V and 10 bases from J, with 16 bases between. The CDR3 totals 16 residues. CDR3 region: CASSQDGAGLNSPLHF. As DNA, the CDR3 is TGTGCCAGCAGCCAAGATGGGGCAGGGTTGAACTCACCCCTCCACTTT.

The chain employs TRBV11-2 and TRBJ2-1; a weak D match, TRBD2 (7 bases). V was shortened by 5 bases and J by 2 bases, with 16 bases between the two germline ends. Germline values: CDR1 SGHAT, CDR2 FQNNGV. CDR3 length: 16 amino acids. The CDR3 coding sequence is TGTGCCAGCAGCGGATCATGGGGGGGCCCCTACAATGAGCAGTTCTTC. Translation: CASSGSWGGPYNEQFF.

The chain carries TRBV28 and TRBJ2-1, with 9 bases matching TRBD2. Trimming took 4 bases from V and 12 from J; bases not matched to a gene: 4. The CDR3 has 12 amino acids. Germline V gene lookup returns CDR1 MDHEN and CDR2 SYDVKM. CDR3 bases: TGTGCCAGCAGTTCGGGACTAGCTTTGCAGTTCTTC. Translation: CASSSGLALQFF. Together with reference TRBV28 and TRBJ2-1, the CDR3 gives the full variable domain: DVKVTQSSRYLVKRTGEKVFLECVQDMDHENMFWYRQDPGLGLRLIYFSYDVKMKEKGDIPEGYSVSREKKERFSLILESASTNQTSMYLCASSSGLALQFFGPGTRLTVL.

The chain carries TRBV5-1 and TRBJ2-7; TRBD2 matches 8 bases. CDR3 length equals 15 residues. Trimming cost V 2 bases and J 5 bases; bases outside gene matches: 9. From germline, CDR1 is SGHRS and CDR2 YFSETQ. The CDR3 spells CASSLLSGSSHEQYF. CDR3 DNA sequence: TGCGCCAGCAGCTTATTAAGCGGGAGTTCCCACGAGCAGTACTTC.

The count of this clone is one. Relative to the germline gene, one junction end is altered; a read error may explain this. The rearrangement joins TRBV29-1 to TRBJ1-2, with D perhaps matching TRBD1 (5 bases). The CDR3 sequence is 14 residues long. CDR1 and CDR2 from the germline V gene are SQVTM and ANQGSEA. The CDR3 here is CSVVSGGTLSPSFF. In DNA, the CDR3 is TGCAGCGTTGTCTCGGGGGGGACCCTCTCCCCTTCTTTCTTC.

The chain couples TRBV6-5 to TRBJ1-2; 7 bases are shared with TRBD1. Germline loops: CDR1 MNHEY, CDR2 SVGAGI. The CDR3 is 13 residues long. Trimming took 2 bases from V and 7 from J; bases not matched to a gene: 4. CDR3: CASSYQGVSGYTF. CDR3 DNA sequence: TGTGCCAGCAGTTACCAGGGGGTTAGTGGCTACACCTTC.

CDR3 sequence: CASSPPEAHNTEAFF. The CDR3 DNA follows: TGTGCCAGCAGTCCGCCCGAGGCGCATAACACTGAAGCTTTCTTT. V is TRBV28 and J is TRBJ1-1; no reliable D call. From germline, CDR1 is MDHEN and CDR2 SYDVKM. The length of the CDR3 is 15 residues. V was shortened by 5 bases and J by 2 bases, with 15 bases between the two germline ends.

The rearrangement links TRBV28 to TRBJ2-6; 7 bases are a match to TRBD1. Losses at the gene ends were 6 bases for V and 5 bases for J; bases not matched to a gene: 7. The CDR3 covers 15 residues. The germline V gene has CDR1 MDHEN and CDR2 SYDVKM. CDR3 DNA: TGTGCCAGCAGCCAGGGACAGAATCGGGCCAACGTCCTGACTTTC. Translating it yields CASSQGQNRANVLTF.

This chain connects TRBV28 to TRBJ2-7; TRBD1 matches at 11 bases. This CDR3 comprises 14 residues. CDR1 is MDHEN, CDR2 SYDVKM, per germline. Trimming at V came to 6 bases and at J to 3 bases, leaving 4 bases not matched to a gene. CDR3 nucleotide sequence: TGTGCCAGCAGGTCCGGGACAGGGGGCTACGAGCAGTACTTC. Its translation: CASRSGTGGYEQYF.

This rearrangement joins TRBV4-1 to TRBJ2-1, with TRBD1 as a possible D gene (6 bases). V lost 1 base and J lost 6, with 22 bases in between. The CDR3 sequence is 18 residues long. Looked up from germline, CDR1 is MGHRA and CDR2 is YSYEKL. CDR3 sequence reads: CASSQGGRAGVGGNEQFF. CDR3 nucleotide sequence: TGCGCCAGCAGCCAAGGTGGCAGGGCCGGAGTAGGGGGCAATGAGCAGTTCTTC.

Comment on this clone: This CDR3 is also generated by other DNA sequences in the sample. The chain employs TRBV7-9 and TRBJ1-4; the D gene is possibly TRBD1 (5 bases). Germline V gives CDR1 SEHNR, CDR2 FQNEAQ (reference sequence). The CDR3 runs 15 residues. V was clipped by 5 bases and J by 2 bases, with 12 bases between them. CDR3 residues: CASSPREGTNEKLFF. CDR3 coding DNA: TGTGCCAGCAGCCCTCGGGAGGGGACTAATGAAAAACTGTTTTTT.

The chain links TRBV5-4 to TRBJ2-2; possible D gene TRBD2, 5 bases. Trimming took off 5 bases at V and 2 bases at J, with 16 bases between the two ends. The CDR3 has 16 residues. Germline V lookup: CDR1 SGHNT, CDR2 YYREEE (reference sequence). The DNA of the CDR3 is TGTGCCAGCAGATACGGACTCGACTCCAACACCGGGGAGCTGTTTTTT. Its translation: CASRYGLDSNTGELFF.

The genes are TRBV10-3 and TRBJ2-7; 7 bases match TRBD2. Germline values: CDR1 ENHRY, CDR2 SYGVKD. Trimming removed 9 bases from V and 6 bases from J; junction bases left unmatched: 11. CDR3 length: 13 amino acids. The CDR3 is CAIRREPPGEQYF. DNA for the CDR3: TGTGCCATAAGGCGGGAGCCTCCTGGCGAGCAGTACTTC.

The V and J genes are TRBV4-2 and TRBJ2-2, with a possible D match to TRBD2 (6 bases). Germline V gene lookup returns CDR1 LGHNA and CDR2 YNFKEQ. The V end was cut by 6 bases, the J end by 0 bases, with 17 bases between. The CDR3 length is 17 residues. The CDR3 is CASSPPRETPNTGELFF. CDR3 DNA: TGTGCCAGCAGTCCTCCCCGGGAGACACCGAACACCGGGGAGCTGTTTTTT.

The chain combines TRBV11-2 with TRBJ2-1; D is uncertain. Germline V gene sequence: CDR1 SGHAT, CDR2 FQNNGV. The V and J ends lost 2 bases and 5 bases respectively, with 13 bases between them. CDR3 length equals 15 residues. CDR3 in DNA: TGTGCCAGCAGCTTACTTGGCGACTGGAACAATGAGCAGTTCTTC. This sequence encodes CASSLLGDWNNEQFF. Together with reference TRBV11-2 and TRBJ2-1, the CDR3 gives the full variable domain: EAGVAQSPRYKIIEKRQSVAFWCNPISGHATLYWYQQILGQGPKLLIQFQNNGVVDDSQLPKDRFSAERLKGVDSTLKIQPAKLEDSAVYLCASSLLGDWNNEQFFGPGTRLTVL.

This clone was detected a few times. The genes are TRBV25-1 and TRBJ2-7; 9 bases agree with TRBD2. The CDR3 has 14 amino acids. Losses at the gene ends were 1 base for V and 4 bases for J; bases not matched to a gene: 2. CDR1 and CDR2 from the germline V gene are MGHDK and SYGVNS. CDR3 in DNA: TGTGCCAGCAGTGAATCTAGCGGGATTTACGAGCAGTACTTC. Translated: CASSESSGIYEQYF.

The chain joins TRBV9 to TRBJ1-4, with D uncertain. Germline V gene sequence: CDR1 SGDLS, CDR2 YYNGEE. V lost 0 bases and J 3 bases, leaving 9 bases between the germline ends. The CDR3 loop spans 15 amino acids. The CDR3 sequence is CASSVGDSPNEKLFF. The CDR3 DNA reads TGTGCCAGCAGCGTAGGTGACTCCCCTAATGAAAAACTGTTTTTT.

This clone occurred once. CDR3 sequence (DNA): TGTGCCAGCAGCCACTCCGGACAGGCTAACTATGGCTACACCTTC. This sequence encodes CASSHSGQANYGYTF. V gene TRBV11-1 combines with J gene TRBJ1-2; 7 bases map to TRBD1. This CDR3 has 15 amino acids. The V and J ends lost 5 bases and 0 bases, in that order; junction bases with no gene match: 6. CDR1 SGHAT and CDR2 FQDESV come from the germline V gene (reference sequence). The full variable domain, rest sourced from reference TRBV11-1 and TRBJ1-2, is EAEVAQSPRYKITEKSQAVAFWCDPISGHATLYWYRQILGQGPELLVQFQDESVVDDSQLPKDRFSAERLKGVDSTLKIQPAELGDSAMYLCASSHSGQANYGYTFGSGTRLTVV.

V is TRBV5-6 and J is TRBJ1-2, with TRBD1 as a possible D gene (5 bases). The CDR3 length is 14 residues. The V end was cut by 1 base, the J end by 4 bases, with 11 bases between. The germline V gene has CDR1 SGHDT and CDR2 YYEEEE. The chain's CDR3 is CASSLLDSLYGYTF. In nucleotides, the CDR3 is TGTGCCAGCAGCTTGCTCGACAGCCTCTATGGCTACACCTTC. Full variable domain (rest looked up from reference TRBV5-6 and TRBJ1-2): DAGVTQSPTHLIKTRGQQVTLRCSPKSGHDTVSWYQQALGQGPQFIFQYYEEEERQRGNFPDRFSGHQFPNYSSELNVNALLLGDSALYLCASSLLDSLYGYTFGSGTRLTVV.

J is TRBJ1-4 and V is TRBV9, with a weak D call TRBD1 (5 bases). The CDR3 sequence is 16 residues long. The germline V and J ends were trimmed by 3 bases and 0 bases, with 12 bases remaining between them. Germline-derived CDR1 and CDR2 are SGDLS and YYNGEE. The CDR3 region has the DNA TGTGCCAGCAGCGCTCTACAACAGGCAACTAATGAAAAACTGTTTTTT. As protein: CASSALQQATNEKLFF.

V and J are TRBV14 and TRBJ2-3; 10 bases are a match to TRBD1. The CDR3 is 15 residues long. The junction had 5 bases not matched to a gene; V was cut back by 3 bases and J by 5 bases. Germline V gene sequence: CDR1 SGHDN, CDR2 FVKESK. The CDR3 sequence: CASSQPGQGIDTQYF. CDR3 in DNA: TGTGCCAGCAGCCAGCCGGGACAGGGGATAGATACGCAGTATTTT.